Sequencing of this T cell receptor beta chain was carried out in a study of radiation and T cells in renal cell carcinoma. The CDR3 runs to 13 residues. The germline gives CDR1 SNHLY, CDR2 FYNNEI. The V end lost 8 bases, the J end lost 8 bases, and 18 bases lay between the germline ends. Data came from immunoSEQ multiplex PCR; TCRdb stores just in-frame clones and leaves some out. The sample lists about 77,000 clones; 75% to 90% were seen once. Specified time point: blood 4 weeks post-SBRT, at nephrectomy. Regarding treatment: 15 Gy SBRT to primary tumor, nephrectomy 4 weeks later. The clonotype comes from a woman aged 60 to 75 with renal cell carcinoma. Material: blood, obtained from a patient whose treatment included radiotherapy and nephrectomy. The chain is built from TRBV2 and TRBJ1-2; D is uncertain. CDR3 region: CASDPYKARGYTF. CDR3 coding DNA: TGTGCCAGCGACCCCTACAAGGCTCGAGGCTACACCTTC.